Listed below are T cell receptor beta chains from one sample, sequenced in a study of blood T cell repertoires in COVID-19. The protocol was immunoSEQ multiplex PCR, while the TCRdb copy is restricted to in-frame clones and leaves out a portion. In the table there are 100,000 or so clones, around nine tenths of which are singletons. Sequencing input: peripheral blood. These receptors were obtained from a human donor in a cohort sampled during active COVID-19. The CDR3 runs from the conserved cysteine through the conserved F or W. D genes are given only for firm matches. Where a row states a size, it is once, few, many or the class of an expanded clone; other rows omit it.

V gene	D gene	J gene	clone size	CDR3 protein	CDR3 DNA
TRBV7-8	TRBD2	TRBJ2-1	.	CASSLGRGRVNEQFF	TGTGCCAGCAGCTTAGGGCGCGGGAGGGTGAATGAGCAGTTCTTC
TRBV19	TRBD1	TRBJ1-2	.	CASSPSGQGGGYTF	TGTGCCAGTAGTCCCTCGGGACAGGGAGGTGGCTACACCTTC
TRBV10-1	TRBD2	TRBJ2-1	few	CASSGGTSGSRNEQFF	TGCGCCAGCTCTGGGGGCACTAGCGGGAGCAGGAATGAGCAGTTCTTC
TRBV5-6	.	TRBJ1-1	once	CASSRSNEAFF	TGTGCCAGCAGCAGATCTAATGAAGCTTTCTTT
TRBV6-6	.	TRBJ2-5	.	CASSYSGGQHQETQYF	TGTGCCAGCAGTTACTCTGGCGGACAGCACCAAGAGACCCAGTACTTC
TRBV6-4	.	TRBJ1-1	.	CASSPAGVRGAEAFF	TGTGCCAGCAGTCCGGCGGGGGTGAGGGGTGCTGAAGCTTTCTTT
TRBV27	.	TRBJ2-7	.	CASSFQDSRVHSYEQYF	TGTGCCAGCAGTTTTCAGGATTCCAGGGTGCACTCCTACGAGCAGTACTTC
TRBV6-4	.	TRBJ1-4	.	CASRRTPGGHEKLFF	TGTGCCAGCAGAAGGACCCCCGGAGGACATGAAAAACTGTTTTTT
TRBV5-1	.	TRBJ1-6	few	CASSPVGEGSPLHF	TGCGCCAGCAGCCCCGTGGGGGAGGGTTCACCCCTCCACTTT
TRBV5-1	.	TRBJ1-6	.	CASSSGSGNSPLHF	TGCGCCAGCAGCTCGGGCTCGGGGAATTCACCCCTCCACTTT
TRBV6-5	.	TRBJ2-1	.	CASSYAKTTYNEQFF	TGTGCCAGCAGTTACGCTAAGACTACCTACAATGAGCAGTTCTTC
TRBV19	TRBD1	TRBJ1-5	.	CASSIGTGTQPQHF	TGTGCCAGTAGTATAGGGACAGGGACTCAGCCCCAGCATTTT
TRBV19	TRBD2	TRBJ2-3	.	CASSIDLPGWTSGWADTQYF	TGTGCCAGTAGTATAGACCTCCCCGGCTGGACTAGCGGGTGGGCAGATACGCAGTATTTT
TRBV7-2	.	TRBJ1-1	.	CATNPGRLRNTEAFF	TGTGCCACCAACCCGGGGAGGCTCCGGAACACTGAAGCTTTCTTT
TRBV18	TRBD1	TRBJ2-1	.	CASSPRDRLYNEQFF	TGTGCCAGCTCACCCCGGGACAGACTTTACAATGAGCAGTTCTTC
TRBV18	.	TRBJ1-2	.	CASSPDGRDGYTF	TGTGCCAGCTCACCAGACGGGAGGGATGGCTACACCTTC
TRBV6-5	TRBD2	TRBJ2-7	.	CASSYSGGGYEQYF	TGTGCCAGCAGTTACTCCGGCGGGGGCTACGAGCAGTACTTC